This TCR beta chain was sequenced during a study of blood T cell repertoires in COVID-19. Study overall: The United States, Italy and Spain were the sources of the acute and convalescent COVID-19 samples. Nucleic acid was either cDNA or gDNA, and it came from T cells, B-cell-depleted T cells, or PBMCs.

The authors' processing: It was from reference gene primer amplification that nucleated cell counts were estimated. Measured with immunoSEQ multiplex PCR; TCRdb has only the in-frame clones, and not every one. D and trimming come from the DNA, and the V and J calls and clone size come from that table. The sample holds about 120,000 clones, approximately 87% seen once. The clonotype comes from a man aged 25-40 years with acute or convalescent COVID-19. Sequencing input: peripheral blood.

For the CDR3, the DNA is TGTGCCAGCAGGCACGAGGCCGCGAACACTGAAGCTTTCTTT. Its translation: CASRHEAANTEAFF. J is TRBJ1-1 and V is TRBV6-5; no reliable D call. Germline values: CDR1 MNHEY, CDR2 SVGAGI. The germline V and J ends were trimmed by 6 bases and 1 base, with 12 bases remaining between them. The CDR3 contains 14 residues.